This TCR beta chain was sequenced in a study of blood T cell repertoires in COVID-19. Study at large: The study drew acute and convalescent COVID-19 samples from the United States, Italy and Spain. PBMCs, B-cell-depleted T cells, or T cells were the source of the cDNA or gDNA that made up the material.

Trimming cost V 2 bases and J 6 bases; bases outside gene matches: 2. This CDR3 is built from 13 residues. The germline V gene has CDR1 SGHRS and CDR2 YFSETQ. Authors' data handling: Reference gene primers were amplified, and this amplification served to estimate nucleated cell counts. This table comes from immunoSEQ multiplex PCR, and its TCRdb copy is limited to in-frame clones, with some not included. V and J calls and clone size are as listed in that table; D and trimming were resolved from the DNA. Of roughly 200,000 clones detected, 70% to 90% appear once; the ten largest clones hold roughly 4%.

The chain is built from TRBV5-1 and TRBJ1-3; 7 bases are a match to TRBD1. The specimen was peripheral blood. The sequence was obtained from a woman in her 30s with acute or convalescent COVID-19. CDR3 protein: CASSFEGANTIYF. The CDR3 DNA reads TGCGCCAGCAGCTTCGAGGGGGCAAACACCATATATTTT. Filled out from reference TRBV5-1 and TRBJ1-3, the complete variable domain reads KAGVTQTPRYLIKTRGQQVTLSCSPISGHRSVSWYQQTPGQGLQFLFEYFSETQRNKGNFPGRFSGRQFSNSRSEMNVSTLELGDSALYLCASSFEGANTIYFGEGSWLTVV.